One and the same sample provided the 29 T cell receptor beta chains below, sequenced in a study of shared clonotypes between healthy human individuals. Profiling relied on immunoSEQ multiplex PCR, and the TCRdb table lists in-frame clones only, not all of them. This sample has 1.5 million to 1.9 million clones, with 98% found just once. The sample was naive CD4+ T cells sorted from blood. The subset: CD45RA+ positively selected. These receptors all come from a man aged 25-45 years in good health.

The CDR3 DNA reads as TGTGCCATGCGACAGGGCGTCGGGGAGCTGTTTTTT. Translation gives CAMRQGVGELFF. The chain is built from TRBV28 and TRBJ2-2; 7 bases agree with TRBD1. Germline V gene data show CDR1 as MDHEN and CDR2 as SYDVKM. Losses at the gene ends were 10 bases for V and 7 bases for J; bases not matched to a gene: 6. CDR3 length equals 12 residues.

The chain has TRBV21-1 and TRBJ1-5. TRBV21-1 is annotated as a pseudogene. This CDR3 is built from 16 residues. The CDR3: CASSKTLHGGNQPQHF. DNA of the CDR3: TGTGCCAGCAGCAAAACGCTCCATGGGGGCAATCAGCCCCAGCATTTT.

This chain's CDR3 is CAISSLGSGAANEQFF. CDR3 nucleotide sequence: TGTGCCATCAGTTCCCTCGGGAGCGGAGCAGCCAATGAGCAGTTCTTC. V and J are TRBV10-3 and TRBJ2-1; tentatively, D is TRBD2 (6 bases). CDR3 size: 16 residues. V lost 5 bases and J lost 6, with 20 bases in between. Germline CDR1 is ENHRY and CDR2 is SYGVKD.

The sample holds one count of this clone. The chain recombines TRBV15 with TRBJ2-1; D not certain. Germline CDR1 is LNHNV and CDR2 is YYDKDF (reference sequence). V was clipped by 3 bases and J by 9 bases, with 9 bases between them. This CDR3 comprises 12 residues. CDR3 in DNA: TGTGCCACCAGCAGCACACGAGGTGAGCAGTTCTTC. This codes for CATSSTRGEQFF.

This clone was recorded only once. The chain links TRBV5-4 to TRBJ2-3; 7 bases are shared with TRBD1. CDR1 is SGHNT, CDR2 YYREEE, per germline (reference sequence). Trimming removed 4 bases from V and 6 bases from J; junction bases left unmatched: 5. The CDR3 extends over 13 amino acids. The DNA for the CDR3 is TGTGCCAGCAGCCCGACAGGGCGGGATACGCAGTATTTT. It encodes CASSPTGRDTQYF.

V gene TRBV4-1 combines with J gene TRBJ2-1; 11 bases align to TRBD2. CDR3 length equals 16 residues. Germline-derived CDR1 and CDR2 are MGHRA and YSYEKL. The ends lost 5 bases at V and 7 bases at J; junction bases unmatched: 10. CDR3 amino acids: CASSMRTSGLWNEQFF. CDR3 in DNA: TGCGCCAGCAGCATGCGGACTAGCGGGTTATGGAATGAGCAGTTCTTC.

DNA for the CDR3: TGTGCCAGCAAAGTAACAGGGGGCTACACTGAAGCTTTCTTT. Amino acid sequence: CASKVTGGYTEAFF. The chain joins TRBV2 to TRBJ1-1, with TRBD1 matching 9 bases. J lost 3 bases, V lost 7 bases, and 6 bases had no gene match. There are 14 residues in the CDR3. Germline assignment: CDR1 SNHLY and CDR2 FYNNEI.

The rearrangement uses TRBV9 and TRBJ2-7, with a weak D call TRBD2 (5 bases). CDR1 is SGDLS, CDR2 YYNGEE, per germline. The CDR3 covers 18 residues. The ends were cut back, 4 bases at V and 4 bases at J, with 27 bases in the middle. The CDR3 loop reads CASSFPPQNCGLNYEQYF. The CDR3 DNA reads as TGTGCCAGCAGCTTTCCCCCTCAAAACTGCGGGTTGAATTACGAGCAGTACTTC.

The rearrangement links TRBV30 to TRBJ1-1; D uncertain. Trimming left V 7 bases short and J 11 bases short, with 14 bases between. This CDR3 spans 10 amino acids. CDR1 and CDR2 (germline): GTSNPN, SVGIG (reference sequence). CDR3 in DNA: TGTGCCTTAGGACCGCGAGAGGCTTTCTTT. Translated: CALGPREAFF.

CDR3 coding DNA: TGTGCCAGCAGTTTGTCCAGAGCAGGGGCAACTAATGAAAAACTGTTTTTT. Amino acid sequence: CASSLSRAGATNEKLFF. The rearrangement links TRBV27 to TRBJ1-4; a possible D gene is TRBD1 (6 bases). The V gene lost 3 bases and the J gene lost 0 bases, with 14 bases spanning the gap. The germline V gene encodes CDR1 MNHEY and CDR2 SMNVEV (reference sequence). There are 17 residues in the CDR3. Looking up the rest from reference TRBV27 and TRBJ1-4 gives the full variable domain: EAQVTQNPRYLITVTGKKLTVTCSQNMNHEYMSWYRQDPGLGLRQIYYSMNVEVTDKGDVPEGYKVSRKEKRNFPLILESPSPNQTSLYFCASSLSRAGATNEKLFFGSGTQLSVL.

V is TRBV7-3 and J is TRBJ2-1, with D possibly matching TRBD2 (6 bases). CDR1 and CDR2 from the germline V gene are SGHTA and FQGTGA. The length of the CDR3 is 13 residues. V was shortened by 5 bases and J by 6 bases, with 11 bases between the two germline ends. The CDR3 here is CASSPQGGNEQFF. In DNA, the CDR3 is TGTGCCAGCAGCCCGCAGGGAGGCAATGAGCAGTTCTTC.

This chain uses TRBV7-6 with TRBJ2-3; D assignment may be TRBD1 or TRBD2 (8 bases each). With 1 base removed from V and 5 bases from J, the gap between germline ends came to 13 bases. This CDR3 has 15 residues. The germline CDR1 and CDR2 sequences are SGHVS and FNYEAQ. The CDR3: CASSLVAGQVDTQYF. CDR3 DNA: TGTGCCAGCAGCTTAGTAGCGGGACAGGTAGATACGCAGTATTTT.

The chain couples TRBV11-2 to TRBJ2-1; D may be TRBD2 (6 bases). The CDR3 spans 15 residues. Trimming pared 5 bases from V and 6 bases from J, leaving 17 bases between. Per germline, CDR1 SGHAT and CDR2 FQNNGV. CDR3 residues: CASSTLGTVFNEQFF. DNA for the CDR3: TGTGCCAGCAGCACACTGGGGACTGTTTTCAATGAGCAGTTCTTC. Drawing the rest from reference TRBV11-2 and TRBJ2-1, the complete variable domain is EAGVAQSPRYKIIEKRQSVAFWCNPISGHATLYWYQQILGQGPKLLIQFQNNGVVDDSQLPKDRFSAERLKGVDSTLKIQPAKLEDSAVYLCASSTLGTVFNEQFFGPGTRLTVL.

CDR3 loop: CASSYSWGANEKLFF. As DNA, the CDR3 is TGTGCCAGCAGTTACTCCTGGGGAGCTAATGAAAAACTGTTTTTT. This chain links TRBV6-5 with TRBJ1-4; D not certain. The V gene lost 0 bases and the J gene lost 3 bases, with 8 bases spanning the gap. The V gene's germline CDR1 is MNHEY and CDR2 SVGAGI. This CDR3 has 15 residues.

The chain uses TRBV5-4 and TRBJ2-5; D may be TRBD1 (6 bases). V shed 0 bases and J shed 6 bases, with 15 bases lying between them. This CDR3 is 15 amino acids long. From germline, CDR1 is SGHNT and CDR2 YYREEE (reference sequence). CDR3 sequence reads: CASSLDLQGEKTQYF. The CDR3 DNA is TGTGCCAGCAGCTTGGATCTACAGGGAGAAAAGACCCAGTACTTC.

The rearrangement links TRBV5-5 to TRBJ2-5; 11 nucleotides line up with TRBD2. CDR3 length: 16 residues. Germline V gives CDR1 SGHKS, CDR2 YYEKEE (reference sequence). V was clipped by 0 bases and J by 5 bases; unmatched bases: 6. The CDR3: CASSLGLAGGGETQYF. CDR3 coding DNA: TGTGCCAGCAGCTTGGGGCTAGCGGGAGGCGGGGAGACCCAGTACTTC.

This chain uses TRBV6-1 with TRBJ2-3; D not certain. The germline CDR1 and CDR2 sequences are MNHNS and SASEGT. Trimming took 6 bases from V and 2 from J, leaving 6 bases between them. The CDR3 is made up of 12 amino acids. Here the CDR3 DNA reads TGTGCCAGCAGGGATTACACAGATACGCAGTATTTT. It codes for CASRDYTDTQYF.

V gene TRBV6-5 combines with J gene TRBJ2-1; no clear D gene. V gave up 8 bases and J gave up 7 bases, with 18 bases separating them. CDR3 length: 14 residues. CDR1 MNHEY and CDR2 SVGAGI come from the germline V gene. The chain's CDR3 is CASVADLYSNEQFF. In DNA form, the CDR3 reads TGTGCCAGCGTCGCCGACTTGTATAGTAATGAGCAGTTCTTC.

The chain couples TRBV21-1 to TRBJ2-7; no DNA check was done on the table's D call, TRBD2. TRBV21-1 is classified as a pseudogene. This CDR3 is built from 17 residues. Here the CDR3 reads CASSKAGGAGSSYEQYF. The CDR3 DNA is TGTGCCAGCAGCAAAGCGGGTGGAGCGGGAAGCTCCTACGAGCAGTACTTC.

In nucleotides, the CDR3 is TGTGCCAGCAGCTATTACCCGGGACCTGGGACCGGGGAGCTGTTTTTT. Translation: CASSYYPGPGTGELFF. V and J are TRBV7-3 and TRBJ2-2, with D perhaps given as TRBD1 or TRBD2 (5 bases each). The CDR3 loop spans 16 amino acids. The germline gives CDR1 SGHTA, CDR2 FQGTGA. V lost 4 bases, J lost 5 bases, and 17 bases lay in between.

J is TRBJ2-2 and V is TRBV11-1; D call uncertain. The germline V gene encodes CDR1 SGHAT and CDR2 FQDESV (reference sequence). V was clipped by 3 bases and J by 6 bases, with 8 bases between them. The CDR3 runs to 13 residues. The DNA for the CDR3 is TGTGCCAGCAGCTTCGTCTGGGCCGGGGAGCTGTTTTTT. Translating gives CASSFVWAGELFF.

The CDR3 region has the DNA TGTGCCAGCAGCCGTGGGGGGACTGTAGACACGGATACGCAGTATTTT. This gives the protein CASSRGGTVDTDTQYF. The chain couples TRBV11-3 to TRBJ2-3, with a tentative D call TRBD2 (6 bases). CDR3 length: 16 residues. CDR1 and CDR2 from the germline V gene are SGHNT and YENEEA. With 5 bases removed from V and 6 bases from J, the gap between germline ends came to 21 bases.

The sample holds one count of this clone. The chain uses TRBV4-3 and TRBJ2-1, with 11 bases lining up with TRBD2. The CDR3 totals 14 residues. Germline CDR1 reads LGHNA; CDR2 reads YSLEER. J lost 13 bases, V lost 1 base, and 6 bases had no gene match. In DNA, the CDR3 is TGCGCCAGCAGCCAAGTGGCGACTAGCGGGATACAGTTCTTC. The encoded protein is CASSQVATSGIQFF.

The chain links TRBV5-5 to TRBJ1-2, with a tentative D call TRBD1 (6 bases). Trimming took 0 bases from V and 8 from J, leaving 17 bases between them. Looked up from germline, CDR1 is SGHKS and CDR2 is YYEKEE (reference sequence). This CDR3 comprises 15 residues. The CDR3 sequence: CASSLGQGLFYGYTF. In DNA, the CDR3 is TGTGCCAGCAGCTTGGGTCAGGGGTTATTCTACGGCTACACCTTC.

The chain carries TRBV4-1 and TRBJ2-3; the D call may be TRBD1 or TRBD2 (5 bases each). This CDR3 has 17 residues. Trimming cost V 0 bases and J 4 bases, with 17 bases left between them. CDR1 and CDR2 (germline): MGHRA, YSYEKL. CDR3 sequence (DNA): TGCGCCAGCAGCCAAGATCAGGGACCCCTTACTTCAGATACGCAGTATTTT. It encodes CASSQDQGPLTSDTQYF.

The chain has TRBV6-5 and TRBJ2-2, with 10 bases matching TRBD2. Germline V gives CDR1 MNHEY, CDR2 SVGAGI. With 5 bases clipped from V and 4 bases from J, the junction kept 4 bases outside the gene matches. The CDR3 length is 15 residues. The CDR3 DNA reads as TGTGCCAGCAGTCCTAGCGGGAGCCGCACCGGGGAGCTGTTTTTT. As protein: CASSPSGSRTGELFF.

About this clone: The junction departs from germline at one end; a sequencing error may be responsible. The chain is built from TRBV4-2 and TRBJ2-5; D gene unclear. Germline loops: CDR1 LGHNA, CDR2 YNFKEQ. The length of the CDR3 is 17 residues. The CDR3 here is CAGSQVAPGSFRETQYF. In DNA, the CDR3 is TGTGCCGGCAGCCAAGTTGCGCCAGGAAGTTTTCGAGAGACCCAGTACTTC.

Here the CDR3 reads CASTSGLAENEQFF. DNA of the CDR3: TGCGCCAGCACCTCAGGACTAGCGGAAAATGAGCAGTTCTTC. The V gene is TRBV5-1, the J gene TRBJ2-1, with TRBD2 matching over 10 bases. The CDR3 contains 14 residues. After removal of 6 bases from V and 7 bases from J, the junction contained 7 bases not matched to a gene. Germline CDR1 reads SGHRS; CDR2 reads YFSETQ.

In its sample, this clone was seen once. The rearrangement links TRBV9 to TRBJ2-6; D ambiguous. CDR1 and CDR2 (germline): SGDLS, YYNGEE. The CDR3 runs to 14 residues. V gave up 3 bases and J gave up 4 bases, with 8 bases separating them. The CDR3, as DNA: TGTGCCAGCAGCGGTAAACAGGGGGCCAACGTCCTGACTTTC. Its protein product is CASSGKQGANVLTF.